What follows are 6 T cell receptor beta chains derived from one specimen sequenced in a study of T cells in Graves' hyperthyroidism and ophthalmopathy. The source material, RNA transcripts, was used to amplify TCR beta CDR3 regions. The TCR CDR3 was amplified in a first-round RT-PCR using the HTBI primer set. TCRdb independently ran MiXCR on the multiplex PCR reads; one entry per CDR3 protein. Of approximately 98,000 distinct CDR3 sequences in the sample, 35% to 45% were seen once. The sequenced sample was peripheral blood or thyroid tissue (not recorded which). These receptors were obtained from a woman aged 25-40 years with Graves' hyperthyroidism.

This clonotype was recorded many times. The rearrangement uses TRBV2 and TRBJ2-3; a weak D match, TRBD2 (6 bases). The V and J ends lost 8 bases and 9 bases respectively, with 12 bases between them. CDR1 and CDR2 from the germline V gene are SNHLY and FYNNEI. The CDR3 is made up of 11 amino acids. CDR3 bases: TGTGCCAGCGGTAGCGGAGGCACGCAGTATTTT. Translating gives CASGSGGTQYF.

The chain is built from TRBV9 and TRBJ2-7, with a weak D call TRBD2 (5 bases). This CDR3 is built from 14 residues. Trimming stripped 2 bases from V and 3 bases from J, with 12 bases between. CDR1 is SGDLS, CDR2 YYNGEE, per germline. CDR3 nucleotides: TGTGCCAGCAGCGTTGGCGGGTCTCTCTACGAGCAGTACTTC. Translating gives CASSVGGSLYEQYF.

In its sample, this clonotype was seen many times. The genes are TRBV5-1 and TRBJ2-2; D unresolved. V lost 2 bases and J lost 7, with 12 bases in between. Germline assignment: CDR1 SGHRS and CDR2 YFSETQ. The CDR3 contains 14 residues. CDR3 bases: TGCGCCAGCAGCTTCCGGGCCGACGGCGGGGAGCTGTTTTTT. Translated: CASSFRADGGELFF. Combining the CDR3 with reference TRBV5-1 and TRBJ2-2 gives the whole variable domain KAGVTQTPRYLIKTRGQQVTLSCSPISGHRSVSWYQQTPGQGLQFLFEYFSETQRNKGNFPGRFSGRQFSNSRSEMNVSTLELGDSALYLCASSFRADGGELFFGEGSRLTVL.

The sample holds many counts of this clonotype. The chain uses TRBV6-5 and TRBJ1-2; D may be TRBD1 (6 bases). This CDR3 has 14 residues. Germline V CDR1 and CDR2: MNHEY, SVGAGI. Trimming took off 6 bases at V and 4 bases at J, with 15 bases between the two ends. The CDR3 loop reads CASRLRGAGYGYTF. The DNA of the CDR3 is TGTGCCAGCAGATTACGGGGGGCTGGCTATGGCTACACCTTC.

The chain carries TRBV5-1 and TRBJ1-1; D may be TRBD1 (6 bases). CDR3 size: 13 residues. CDR1 and CDR2 from the germline V gene are SGHRS and YFSETQ. V lost 5 bases and J lost 1, with 9 bases in between. As DNA, the CDR3 is TGCGCCAGCAGGGACAGCTGGAACACTGAAGCTTTCTTT. Amino acid sequence: CASRDSWNTEAFF.

The sample holds many counts of this clonotype. The genes are TRBV9 and TRBJ1-1; 9 nucleotides align to TRBD1. The germline CDR1 and CDR2 sequences are SGDLS and YYNGEE. The J segment lost 11 bases and the V segment lost 4 bases, leaving 9 bases of the junction unmatched. The CDR3 covers 13 residues. The CDR3 loop is CASSPRDRVAAFF. The CDR3 nucleotides read TGTGCCAGCAGCCCCCGGGACAGGGTTGCGGCTTTCTTT.